One and the same sample provided the 2 T cell receptor beta chains below, sequenced in a study of monozygotic twins with inflammatory bowel disease. TCRdb re-called the 5' RACE reads and catalogs CDR3 proteins one per entry, DNA excluded. This listing includes some 440,000 distinct CDR3 sequences. The sample consisted of blood. The source is a human donor with ulcerative colitis or Crohn's disease, or a healthy co-twin of an affected twin (not recorded which).

The CDR3 reads CASRPGQLMNTEAFF. The chain uses TRBV27 and TRBJ1-1; TCRdb outputs TRBD1, but without DNA this stays unchecked. The CDR3 has 15 amino acids. The germline V gene encodes CDR1 MNHEY and CDR2 SMNVEV (reference sequence).

J is TRBJ2-4 and V is TRBV25-1; as DNA is missing, the TRBD1 call by TCRdb cannot be tested. CDR1 MGHDK and CDR2 SYGVNS come from the germline V gene. The CDR3 loop spans 11 amino acids. CDR3 in amino acids: CASSWGGIQYF.